This TCR beta chain came from a study of T cells in Graves' hyperthyroidism and ophthalmopathy. This CDR3 region has 13 residues. V lost 8 bases and J lost 4, with 14 bases in between. This clonotype was observed at least ten times. Exclusion followed for patients with uncontrolled infection, other autoimmune disease, pregnancy or lactation. There were TCR beta CDR3 regions amplified from RNA transcripts. Primed by the HTBI set, a first-round RT-PCR was run on the TCR CDR3. TCRdb re-called the multiplex PCR reads with MiXCR, one entry per CDR3 protein. This table holds over 450,000 distinct CDR3 sequences, about 15% found once.

Sequencing input: blood. The chain couples TRBV12-3 or TRBV12-4 to TRBJ1-1; D might be TRBD1 (5 bases). This receptor was obtained from a woman between 18 and 29 years old with Graves' hyperthyroidism. The CDR3 sequence: CASGSIRVTEAFF. The CDR3, as DNA: TGTGCCAGCGGTTCGATCAGGGTCACTGAAGCTTTCTTT.